The 20 T cell receptor beta chains listed next were all sequenced from one sample in a study of CD8+ T cells in alopecia areata. In each case, RNA was isolated and then reverse transcribed into cDNA as the sequencing template. The method was immunoSEQ multiplex PCR; TCRdb's version includes in-frame clones alone and lacks a portion of them. The table shows 170,000 or so clones, with about 63% occurring only once. The sequenced sample was CD4+ T cells sorted from blood, obtained at week 0. All receptors derive from a human donor with alopecia areata.

The chain links TRBV6-5 to TRBJ2-5; a possible D gene is TRBD1 (5 bases). V dropped 2 bases and J dropped 6 bases, with 10 bases sitting between them. The CDR3 runs to 13 residues. Looked up from germline, CDR1 is MNHEY and CDR2 is SVGAGI. CDR3 region: CASSYRGSKTQYF. The CDR3 region has the DNA TGTGCCAGCAGTTACAGGGGTTCGAAGACCCAGTACTTC.

J is TRBJ2-3 and V is TRBV5-1, with 15 positions matching TRBD2. This CDR3 region has 16 residues. Per germline, CDR1 SGHRS and CDR2 YFSETQ. V shed 3 bases and J 6 bases; nucleotides not matched to a gene: 5. The CDR3 is CASSWGLAGGPDTQYF. The CDR3 nucleotides read TGCGCCAGCAGCTGGGGACTAGCGGGGGGCCCTGATACGCAGTATTTT.

The rearrangement uses TRBV15 and TRBJ1-6; D remains unclear. The CDR3 consists of 17 residues. Trimming cost V 0 bases and J 7 bases, with 16 bases left between them. CDR1 is LNHNV and CDR2 is YYDKDF in the germline V gene (reference sequence). Written as DNA, the CDR3 is TGTGCCACCAGCAGAGATCAAGGGCGATCGCGGAATTCACCCCTCCACTTT. Amino acids: CATSRDQGRSRNSPLHF.

This chain joins TRBV2 and TRBJ2-7; D is uncertain. V was clipped by 0 bases and J by 7 bases, with 16 bases between them. The germline V gene has CDR1 SNHLY and CDR2 FYNNEI. CDR3 size: 15 residues. DNA of the CDR3: TGTGCCAGCAGTGAAGCGCTTCCGCTATCCTGGGAGCAGTACTTC. Residues: CASSEALPLSWEQYF.

The rearrangement joins TRBV27 to TRBJ1-6, with 9 bases lining up with TRBD1. The CDR3 is 13 residues long. CDR1 and CDR2 (germline): MNHEY, SMNVEV (reference sequence). V shed 5 bases and J 10 bases; nucleotides not matched to a gene: 3. The CDR3 spells CASSPGQGSPLHF. CDR3 DNA sequence: TGTGCCAGCAGTCCGGGACAGGGATCACCCCTCCACTTT.

The table lists this clone with a few counts. The chain links TRBV2 to TRBJ2-1; D gene uncertain. This CDR3 is built from 13 residues. Between the trimmed V and J ends, which lost 6 bases and 9 bases, there was a span of 15 bases. CDR1 SNHLY and CDR2 FYNNEI come from the germline V gene. CDR3 nucleotides: TGTGCCAGCAGGAGCGAACCCTCGGGTGAGCAGTTCTTC. Amino acid sequence: CASRSEPSGEQFF.

V usage is TRBV2 and J usage is TRBJ2-7; D possibly corresponds to TRBD1 (6 bases). Trimming left V 8 bases short and J 0 bases short, with 14 bases between. Germline V lookup: CDR1 SNHLY, CDR2 FYNNEI. The CDR3 totals 14 residues. For the CDR3, the DNA is TGTGCCAGCCTCAGGACAGCAAACTCCTACGAGCAGTACTTC. Translation: CASLRTANSYEQYF.

The chain recombines TRBV29-1 with TRBJ1-5; D remains unclear. Trimming shortened V by 4 bases and J by 4 bases, and 11 bases separated the two germline ends. The V gene's germline CDR1 is SQVTM and CDR2 ANQGSEA. The CDR3 length is 13 residues. As DNA, the CDR3 is TGCAGCGTTGCCGGCAGCCCTAATCAGCCCCAGCATTTT. The encoded protein is CSVAGSPNQPQHF.

In regard to this clone: A much larger clone differs by one base, so this may be a read error. V and J are TRBV28 and TRBJ2-2; 8 bases fit TRBD1. Germline V gives CDR1 MDHEN, CDR2 SYDVKM. CDR3 size: 17 residues. CDR3 bases: TGTGCCAACAGTTTCCTCGGGACAGGCGAGAACACCGGGGAGCTGTTTTTT. Amino acid sequence: CANSFLGTGENTGELFF.

The chain uses TRBV27 and TRBJ1-2; D is uncertain. The V gene's germline CDR1 is MNHEY and CDR2 SMNVEV (reference sequence). The CDR3 is made up of 13 amino acids. Trimming took 2 bases from V and 5 from J, leaving 9 bases between them. The CDR3 nucleotides are TGTGCCAGCAGTTTAAAGAGTGGGTATGGCTACACCTTC. Amino acids: CASSLKSGYGYTF.

This sequence joins TRBV30 and TRBJ1-5; perhaps TRBD1 as D (5 bases). The germline V gene has CDR1 GTSNPN and CDR2 SVGIG (reference sequence). The CDR3 loop spans 14 amino acids. V lost 1 base and J lost 1, with 8 bases in between. The DNA for the CDR3 is TGTGCCTGGAGTGCAGGGATGAGCAATCAGCCCCAGCATTTT. Translating it yields CAWSAGMSNQPQHF.

This clone was counted a few times. The chain is built from TRBV29-1 and TRBJ2-7; 8 nucleotides align to TRBD1. Germline loops: CDR1 SQVTM, CDR2 ANQGSEA. This CDR3 region has 12 residues. Germline trimming cut 8 bases from V and 1 base from J; bases unmatched to any gene: 4. Here the CDR3 DNA reads TGCAGCACCCGGGACAGGTCCTACGAGCAGTACTTC. This translates into CSTRDRSYEQYF.

The rearrangement joins TRBV2 to TRBJ2-2; D perhaps matches TRBD1 (5 bases). The CDR3 covers 15 residues. Germline CDR1 reads SNHLY; CDR2 reads FYNNEI. V lost 0 bases and J 9 bases, leaving 14 bases between the germline ends. The CDR3 reads CASSEAQGGRRELFF. The CDR3 bases are TGTGCCAGCAGTGAAGCGCAGGGCGGCCGGAGGGAGCTGTTTTTT.

Only one count was recorded for this clone. The V call is TRBV29-1, the J call TRBJ2-5; D unresolved. The CDR3 extends over 12 amino acids. V lost 7 bases, J lost 5 bases, and 14 bases lay in between. The germline gives CDR1 SQVTM, CDR2 ANQGSEA. The CDR3 reads CSAQSGDETQYF. CDR3 DNA: TGCAGCGCGCAAAGTGGGGATGAGACCCAGTACTTC.

This clone appeared a few times. The V gene is TRBV5-1, the J gene TRBJ1-4; a possible D gene is TRBD1 (6 bases). Trimming removed 4 bases from V and 3 bases from J, with 13 bases in between. CDR1 is SGHRS, CDR2 YFSETQ, per germline. The CDR3 has 15 amino acids. The CDR3 DNA reads as TGCGCCAGCAGCCGGTCCGGACAGCCTAATGAAAAACTGTTTTTT. Its protein is CASSRSGQPNEKLFF.

The chain couples TRBV29-1 to TRBJ2-2; 10 bases fit TRBD1. CDR3 length: 15 amino acids. With 6 bases clipped from V and 6 bases from J, the junction kept 10 bases outside the gene matches. Germline CDR1 reads SQVTM; CDR2 reads ANQGSEA. The CDR3 reads CSVETGGEISGELFF. The CDR3 DNA follows: TGCAGCGTGGAGACAGGGGGCGAAATCTCCGGGGAGCTGTTTTTT.

The chain combines TRBV29-1 with TRBJ2-7; D call uncertain. The CDR3 contains 11 residues. Germline CDR1 reads SQVTM; CDR2 reads ANQGSEA. With 3 bases removed from V and 7 bases from J, the gap between germline ends came to 10 bases. CDR3 residues: CSVEPPREQYF. CDR3 sequence (DNA): TGCAGCGTTGAGCCCCCACGAGAGCAGTACTTC.

This clone was detected only a few times. This chain connects TRBV11-2 to TRBJ2-5, with a possible D match to TRBD1 (5 bases). The CDR3 runs 14 residues. V gave up 1 base and J gave up 6 bases, with 12 bases separating them. Germline assignment: CDR1 SGHAT and CDR2 FQNNGV. The CDR3 nucleotides are TGTGCCAGCAGCTTAGGGTCTCAGGGAAAGACCCAGTACTTC. It codes for CASSLGSQGKTQYF.

J is TRBJ1-1 and V is TRBV29-1, with D perhaps TRBD1 (6 bases). CDR1 and CDR2 (germline): SQVTM, ANQGSEA. Trimming removed 5 bases at V and 0 bases at J, with 13 bases between. The CDR3 has 14 amino acids. The CDR3 is CSVSAGGLNTEAFF. The CDR3 DNA sequence: TGCAGCGTTTCTGCCGGGGGGCTGAACACTGAAGCTTTCTTT. The full variable domain, in which reference TRBV29-1 and TRBJ1-1 provide the parts outside the CDR3, is SAVISQKPSRDICQRGTSLTIQCQVDSQVTMMFWYRQQPGQSLTLIATANQGSEATYESGFVIDKFPISRPNLTFSTLTVSNMSPEDSSIYLCSVSAGGLNTEAFFGQGTRLTVV.

This clone came up once. This chain connects TRBV7-3 to TRBJ2-7; perhaps TRBD2 as D (6 bases). Per germline, CDR1 SGHTA and CDR2 FQGTGA. CDR3 size: 12 residues. V gave up 5 bases and J gave up 6 bases, with 11 bases separating them. The CDR3 protein is CASSPMGGEQYF. Written as DNA, the CDR3 is TGTGCCAGCAGCCCCATGGGGGGCGAGCAGTACTTC.